This TCR beta chain was sequenced in a study of shared clonotypes between healthy human individuals. The CDR3 sequence is 17 residues long. Germline V gives CDR1 WNHNN, CDR2 SYGVQD (reference sequence). After removal of 4 bases from V and 12 bases from J, the junction contained 18 bases not matched to a gene. Measured with immunoSEQ multiplex PCR; TCRdb has only the in-frame clones, and not every one. The repertoire holds hundreds of thousands of clones, with approximately 79% as singletons. Each donor was a Caucasian adult residing in Nashville, Tennessee. The sequencing input was memory CD4+ T cells sorted from blood. Described subset: CD45RA-negative fraction. This clonotype was obtained from a woman younger than 45 in good health. V is TRBV10-1 and J is TRBJ1-2; 12 bases line up with TRBD1. Here the CDR3 reads CASSGGDRGRLILRDTF. The CDR3 DNA follows: TGCGCCAGCAGTGGGGGGGACAGGGGGCGTTTAATCCTCAGGGACACCTTC.